This T cell receptor beta chain is drawn from a study of Ad26.COV2.S vaccination and SARS-CoV-2 variants. Study context: Sample donor was a member of the COV1001 Ad26.COV2.S trial arm. Into the muscle, Ad26.COV2.S was dosed once or twice, 56 days apart. Whole-study findings and limits: Responses of spike-specific T cells (both CD8+ and CD4+) reportedly showed substantial breadth after vaccination.

There are 15 residues in the CDR3. Germline CDR1 is MGHDK and CDR2 is SYGVNS. The J segment lost 6 bases and the V segment lost 3 bases, leaving 10 bases of the junction unmatched. This clone appeared a single time. The antigen remains undetermined. Treatment: roughly 19 received Ad26.COV2.S at low or high dose, single or two shots; about five received placebo; per-sample allocation not given. The study sampled participants on day 63 after the first vaccine or placebo injection. Within Boston, the person who donated was an adult of 18-55 years. The method was immunoSEQ multiplex PCR; TCRdb's version includes in-frame clones alone and lacks a portion of them. This repertoire shows around 250,000 clones, around 90% found once; its top ten account for 2.5% to 3.5%.

The specimen comprised peripheral blood, sampled in a trial of Ad26.COV2.S vaccine versus placebo. The origin of this receptor is a person aged 18 to 65 who received the Ad26.COV2.S COVID-19 vaccine or a placebo. The chain uses TRBV25-1 and TRBJ1-2, with TRBD1 matching 7 bases. The CDR3 DNA sequence: TGTGCCAGCAGTGACGGGACAGCCCTTTGGAATGGCTACACCTTC. Translating gives CASSDGTALWNGYTF.